One sample yielded the 15 T cell receptor beta chains listed below, sequenced in a study of blood T cell repertoires in COVID-19. TCRdb's table, derived via immunoSEQ multiplex PCR, lists solely in-frame clones and lacks some. The table lists about 250,000 clones, 85% of them singletons. The material sequenced was PBMCs or T cells enriched from blood (not recorded which). Receptors were obtained from a woman aged 45-60 years with acute COVID-19.

This clone has just one count. V gene TRBV7-2 combines with J gene TRBJ2-4; 7 positions agree with TRBD1. This CDR3 is 15 amino acids long. Germline values: CDR1 SGHTA, CDR2 FQGNSA. With V trimmed by 5 bases and J by 7 bases, 11 bases remained unmatched. The CDR3 DNA follows: TGTGCCAGCAGCCCGAGACAGGGTTTGGGGAACATTCAGTACTTC. Amino acid sequence: CASSPRQGLGNIQYF.

The rearrangement uses TRBV6-5 and TRBJ1-1, with D unresolved. V lost 0 bases, J lost 7 bases, and 9 bases lay in between. The CDR3 consists of 13 residues. CDR1 and CDR2 (germline): MNHEY, SVGAGI. CDR3 in DNA: TGTGCCAGCAGTTACTCGCAGGTCGTTGAAGCTTTCTTT. Its translation is CASSYSQVVEAFF.

This chain joins TRBV10-2 and TRBJ2-1; D unresolved. This CDR3 has 13 amino acids. The germline CDR1 and CDR2 sequences are WSHSY and SAAADI. V gave up 0 bases and J gave up 9 bases, with 9 bases separating them. CDR3 in DNA: TGCGCCAGCAGTGAGTCGCAGCGCGGTGAGCAGTTCTTC. The encoded protein is CASSESQRGEQFF.

This clone was detected ten times or more. The chain employs TRBV5-4 and TRBJ2-7, with D possibly TRBD1 on 5 matching bases. CDR3 length equals 12 residues. Germline CDR1 SGHNT, CDR2 YYREEE (reference sequence). V was trimmed by 0 bases and J by 8 bases, leaving 9 bases between them. This CDR3 reads CASSLVDSKQYF. The DNA of the CDR3 is TGTGCCAGCAGCTTGGTCGACAGCAAGCAGTACTTC.

The J gene is TRBJ1-6, the V gene TRBV7-3; TRBD1 agrees at 7 bases. V dropped 5 bases and J dropped 8; count of bases not matched to a gene: 6. CDR1 and CDR2 from the germline V gene are SGHTA and FQGTGA. CDR3 length equals 14 residues. This chain's CDR3 is CASSLQGVDSPLHF. The CDR3 nucleotides are TGTGCCAGCAGCCTTCAGGGGGTTGATTCACCCCTCCACTTT.

This rearrangement joins TRBV18 to TRBJ2-7; D remains ambiguous. CDR1 KGHSH and CDR2 LQKENI come from the germline V gene. The length of the CDR3 is 15 residues. The germline V and J ends were trimmed by 4 bases and 1 base, with 14 bases remaining between them. CDR3: CASSRNPGPSYEQYF. The CDR3 DNA reads TGTGCCAGCTCACGTAATCCCGGTCCATCCTACGAGCAGTACTTC.

The chain links TRBV13 to TRBJ1-4, with TRBD1 identical over 7 bases. The CDR3 is 14 residues long. The germline gives CDR1 PRHDT, CDR2 FYEKMQ (reference sequence). Trimming took 3 bases from V and 3 from J; bases not matched to a gene: 1. The CDR3 DNA is TGTGCCAGCAGCTTCAGGGGGTCTAATGAAAAACTGTTTTTT. Protein sequence: CASSFRGSNEKLFF. Full variable domain (remainder filled in from reference TRBV13 and TRBJ1-4): AAGVIQSPRHLIKEKRETATLKCYPIPRHDTVYWYQQGPGQDPQFLISFYEKMQSDKGSIPDRFSAQQFSDYHSELNMSSLELGDSALYFCASSFRGSNEKLFFGSGTQLSVL.

The chain couples TRBV6-2 or TRBV6-3 to TRBJ1-6, with D uncertain. V lost 6 bases to trimming and J lost 6 bases, with 18 bases between them. The CDR3 runs 16 residues. From germline, CDR1 is MNHEY and CDR2 SVGEGT. The CDR3 region is CASSQDRPSGNSPLHF. Here the CDR3 DNA reads TGTGCCAGCAGCCAAGATCGCCCCTCGGGTAATTCACCCCTCCACTTT.

The chain couples TRBV19 to TRBJ1-1; TRBD1 matches 11 bases. The CDR3 is 16 amino acids. Germline V gene data show CDR1 as LNHDA and CDR2 as SQIVND (reference sequence). V dropped 3 bases and J dropped 0; count of bases not matched to a gene: 3. The CDR3 nucleotides read TGTGCCAGTAGTATCGGACAGGGGGCCTTGAACACTGAAGCTTTCTTT. As protein: CASSIGQGALNTEAFF. Complete variable domain (other parts from reference TRBV19 and TRBJ1-1): DGGITQSPKYLFRKEGQNVTLSCEQNLNHDAMYWYRQDPGQGLRLIYYSQIVNDFQKGDIAEGYSVSREKKESFPLTVTSAQKNPTAFYLCASSIGQGALNTEAFFGQGTRLTVV.

The chain uses TRBV5-6 and TRBJ1-1; TRBD1 might be the D (5 bases). The CDR3 runs 15 residues. Germline CDR1 reads SGHDT; CDR2 reads YYEEEE. Trimming removed 4 bases from V and 3 bases from J, with 16 bases in between. The CDR3 sequence: CASSPYMTVYTEAFF. Written as DNA, the CDR3 is TGTGCCAGCAGCCCATATATGACAGTTTACACTGAAGCTTTCTTT.

In its sample, this clone was seen a few times. The chain couples TRBV5-1 to TRBJ2-7, with TRBD2 as a possible D gene (6 bases). Germline V gives CDR1 SGHRS, CDR2 YFSETQ. This CDR3 is built from 15 residues. V shed 4 bases and J shed 6 bases, with 20 bases lying between them. CDR3: CASSRRRGEVSEQYF. CDR3 coding DNA: TGCGCCAGCAGCCGCCGGAGAGGGGAGGTAAGCGAGCAGTACTTC.

V and J are TRBV6-5 and TRBJ1-1, with D perhaps TRBD1 (5 bases). Germline loops: CDR1 MNHEY, CDR2 SVGAGI. Trimming pared 4 bases from V and 7 bases from J, leaving 13 bases between. There are 13 residues in the CDR3. CDR3 sequence reads: CASSSPTRGEAFF. Written as DNA, the CDR3 is TGTGCCAGCAGTTCACCCACAAGGGGTGAAGCTTTCTTT.

The CDR3 region has the DNA TGTGCCAGCAGCCCCGGGAGAGGGGTAACTGGAAACACCATATATTTT. As protein: CASSPGRGVTGNTIYF. The V and J genes are TRBV6-2 or TRBV6-3 and TRBJ1-3; D is possibly TRBD1 (5 bases). The CDR3 extends over 16 amino acids. Trimming removed 6 bases from V and 2 bases from J, with 17 bases in between. Germline CDR1 reads MNHEY; CDR2 reads SVGEGT.

CDR3 sequence: CASSYSSLNTEAFF. CDR3 nucleotides: TGTGCCAGCAGTTACTCGAGTCTGAACACTGAAGCTTTCTTT. This chain uses TRBV6-2 or TRBV6-3 with TRBJ1-1; D remains ambiguous. CDR1 and CDR2 (germline): MNHEY, SVGEGT. The CDR3 extends over 14 amino acids. Trimming stripped 0 bases from V and 0 bases from J, with 5 bases between.

The J gene is TRBJ2-5, the V gene TRBV6-2 or TRBV6-3, with TRBD2 matching over 8 bases. The CDR3 sequence is 15 residues long. The J segment lost 3 bases and the V segment lost 2 bases, leaving 5 bases of the junction unmatched. Germline CDR1 is MNHEY and CDR2 is SVGEGT. The CDR3 nucleotides are TGTGCCAGCAGTTACGATTCGGGGGGGAAAGAGACCCAGTACTTC. This gives the protein CASSYDSGGKETQYF.